The 25 T cell receptor beta chains presented below share a single source sample, sequenced in a study of cytomegalovirus exposure and HLA in healthy donors. Researchers ran the PCR with 60 Vbeta and 13 Jbeta primers. Sequencing was performed with immunoSEQ multiplex PCR; in TCRdb, only in-frame clones are kept and a portion is missing. The sample includes about 140,000 clones, almost 85% of them seen just once. Material: PBMCs. The receptors shown here come from a man aged 25-40 years in good health and CMV-seropositive.

This clone was picked up one time. The rearrangement links TRBV2 to TRBJ2-3; 12 bases line up with TRBD2. Per the germline V gene, CDR1 is SNHLY and CDR2 is FYNNEI. The ends lost 6 bases at V and 1 base at J; junction bases unmatched: 8. The length of the CDR3 is 17 residues. The CDR3 bases are TGTGCCAGCAGCACTAGCGGGAGGCCAGGGGGCACAGATACGCAGTATTTT. Encoded protein: CASSTSGRPGGTDTQYF. Complete variable domain (other parts from reference TRBV2 and TRBJ2-3): EPEVTQTPSHQVTQMGQEVILRCVPISNHLYFYWYRQILGQKVEFLVSFYNNEISEKSEIFDDQFSVERPDGSNFTLKIRSTKLEDSAMYFCASSTSGRPGGTDTQYFGPGTRLTVL.

The chain carries TRBV10-2 and TRBJ2-1; 7 nucleotides line up with TRBD1. Germline V gives CDR1 WSHSY, CDR2 SAAADI. There are 14 residues in the CDR3. Trimming removed 3 bases from V and 4 bases from J; junction bases left unmatched: 3. In nucleotides, the CDR3 is TGCGCCAGCAGTGATAGGGACAGATACAATGAGCAGTTCTTC. Translating gives CASSDRDRYNEQFF.

This sequence joins TRBV5-1 and TRBJ2-2, with TRBD2 matching over 8 bases. Germline CDR1 and CDR2: SGHRS and YFSETQ. This CDR3 spans 15 amino acids. V trimming: 7 bases; J trimming: 6 bases; junction bases outside the gene matches: 11. The CDR3 DNA sequence: TGCGCCAGCGTCCGAGTAGCGGGAACCCCCGGGGAGCTGTTTTTT. As protein: CASVRVAGTPGELFF.

This chain connects TRBV27 to TRBJ2-5, with TRBD1 identical over 10 bases. The end of the DNA is better explained by TRBJ2-7, so the J call may be wrong. The CDR3 covers 16 residues. CDR1 is MNHEY and CDR2 is SMNVEV in the germline V gene (reference sequence). The CDR3 loop reads CASSSIRDRGSYEQYF. CDR3 coding DNA: TGTGCCAGCAGTTCTATCCGGGACAGGGGATCCTACGAGCAGTACTTC.

The V call is TRBV11-3, the J call TRBJ2-3; TRBD2 aligns across 7 bases. The germline V gene has CDR1 SGHNT and CDR2 YENEEA. The CDR3 length is 14 residues. V trimming: 6 bases; J trimming: 0 bases; junction bases outside the gene matches: 3. CDR3 protein: CASSGAGSTDTQYF. The CDR3 nucleotides read TGTGCCAGCAGTGGAGCGGGAAGCACAGATACGCAGTATTTT. Based on the CDR3 plus reference TRBV11-3 and TRBJ2-3, the full variable domain is EAGVVQSPRYKIIEKKQPVAFWCNPISGHNTLYWYLQNLGQGPELLIRYENEEAVDDSQLPKDRFSAERLKGVDSTLKIQPAELGDSAVYLCASSGAGSTDTQYFGPGTRLTVL.

The genes are TRBV28 and TRBJ2-7; 8 bases are shared with TRBD1. Germline V gene sequence: CDR1 MDHEN, CDR2 SYDVKM. This CDR3 region has 15 residues. The J segment lost 1 base and the V segment lost 6 bases, leaving 8 bases of the junction unmatched. CDR3 bases: TGTGCCAGCAGCAGAGACAGGGGCATTTCCTACGAGCAGTACTTC. It encodes CASSRDRGISYEQYF.

This clone turned up a few times. V is TRBV7-9 and J is TRBJ2-3; maybe TRBD1 (6 bases). This CDR3 has 15 amino acids. Germline lookup yields CDR1 SEHNR and CDR2 FQNEAQ (reference sequence). V was trimmed by 2 bases and J by 2 bases, leaving 11 bases between them. The CDR3 here is CASSLSGHDTDTQYF. CDR3 nucleotides: TGTGCCAGCAGCTTATCGGGACATGACACAGATACGCAGTATTTT.

This clone occurred once. The chain employs TRBV29-1 and TRBJ1-5; D unresolved. This CDR3 contains 14 residues. With 8 bases removed from V and 0 bases from J, the gap between germline ends came to 14 bases. Germline-derived CDR1 and CDR2 are SQVTM and ANQGSEA. CDR3 nucleotide sequence: TGCAGCAACCAATGTGAGAATAGCAATCAGCCCCAGCATTTT. Amino acid sequence: CSNQCENSNQPQHF.

J is TRBJ1-5 and V is TRBV6-1; D ambiguous. CDR1 MNHNS and CDR2 SASEGT come from the germline V gene. The CDR3 is made up of 11 amino acids. Deletions cut 6 bases from V and 7 bases from J, with 7 bases between. The CDR3 reads CASSELQPQHF. The CDR3 DNA is TGTGCCAGCAGCGAGTTACAGCCCCAGCATTTT.

This chain joins TRBV7-3 and TRBJ1-1; D remains unclear. From germline, CDR1 is SGHTA and CDR2 FQGTGA. The CDR3 totals 18 residues. V lost 0 bases and J 0 bases, leaving 17 bases between the germline ends. DNA for the CDR3: TGTGCCAGCAGCTTAACTAACACCCTGGGGAGGGTGAACACTGAAGCTTTCTTT. It yields the protein CASSLTNTLGRVNTEAFF.

This clone was picked up a small number of times. The chain uses TRBV4-1 and TRBJ2-7, with D hard to call. V gave up 0 bases and J gave up 0 bases, with 9 bases separating them. CDR1 MGHRA and CDR2 YSYEKL come from the germline V gene. CDR3 length: 15 amino acids. DNA for the CDR3: TGCGCCAGCAGCCAAGATTCGACTGGCTCCTACGAGCAGTACTTC. It specifies CASSQDSTGSYEQYF.

V and J are TRBV5-4 and TRBJ1-1; TRBD1 might be the D (5 bases). In germline, CDR1 is SGHNT, CDR2 YYREEE (reference sequence). There are 13 residues in the CDR3. V shed 5 bases and J shed 4 bases, with 12 bases lying between them. The CDR3 loop is CASSFVQGTEAFF. The CDR3 DNA reads TGTGCCAGCAGTTTTGTTCAGGGCACTGAAGCTTTCTTT.

The chain couples TRBV10-3 to TRBJ2-2; tentatively, D is TRBD2 (5 bases). V lost 4 bases and J 1 base, leaving 10 bases between the germline ends. The CDR3 runs 15 residues. The germline V gene has CDR1 ENHRY and CDR2 SYGVKD. Here the CDR3 reads CAISGYEGNTGELFF. Written as DNA, the CDR3 is TGTGCCATCAGTGGGTATGAGGGGAACACCGGGGAGCTGTTTTTT.

The chain has TRBV5-1 and TRBJ2-1, with 11 positions matching TRBD2. The V gene end was trimmed by 4 bases and the J gene end by 0 bases; junction bases not matched to a gene: 18. The CDR3 totals 21 residues. The germline CDR1 and CDR2 sequences are SGHRS and YFSETQ. The CDR3 spells CASSLTSGSLPNLFSYNEQFF. The CDR3 DNA reads TGCGCCAGCAGCCTTACTAGCGGGAGCCTACCAAACTTATTCTCCTACAATGAGCAGTTCTTC.

The chain joins TRBV28 to TRBJ2-4, with D perhaps matching TRBD1 (6 bases). Looked up from germline, CDR1 is MDHEN and CDR2 is SYDVKM. This CDR3 is built from 13 residues. The V gene lost 6 bases and the J gene lost 9 bases, with 15 bases spanning the gap. CDR3 sequence reads: CASSFPGAIIQYF. Written as DNA, the CDR3 is TGTGCCAGCAGCTTCCCAGGGGCTATCATTCAGTACTTC.

The gene calls are TRBV28 and TRBJ1-1; D perhaps matches TRBD1 (6 bases). V lost 2 bases and J 8 bases, leaving 15 bases between the germline ends. The germline V gene has CDR1 MDHEN and CDR2 SYDVKM. This CDR3 region has 14 residues. CDR3 DNA sequence: TGTGCCAGCAGTTTAGTTCAGGGGCAAAAAGAAGCTTTCTTT. Protein: CASSLVQGQKEAFF.

A few counts support this clone. The V and J genes are TRBV6-6 and TRBJ1-1; 7 bases are a match to TRBD1. Germline CDR1 MNHNY, CDR2 SVGAGI (reference sequence). This CDR3 region has 14 residues. The V segment lost 4 bases and the J segment 6 bases; nucleotides outside the gene matches: 8. CDR3 bases: TGTGCCAGCAGTTCGACAGGGAGGATTGCTGAAGCTTTCTTT. It encodes CASSSTGRIAEAFF.

The sample holds a few counts of this clone. J is TRBJ1-4 and V is TRBV6-5; unclear D gene. CDR1 is MNHEY and CDR2 is SVGAGI in the germline V gene. The length of the CDR3 is 14 residues. The ends were cut back, 0 bases at V and 10 bases at J, with 12 bases in the middle. CDR3 DNA: TGTGCCAGCAGTTACTCGAACGGGGAGGTAAAACTGTTTTTT. It specifies CASSYSNGEVKLFF.

In its sample, this clone was seen many times. DNA of the CDR3: TGTGCCAGCAGTTACCAAGGGGGGGCCGGTGGCTACACCTTC. Its translation: CASSYQGGAGGYTF. The rearrangement joins TRBV6-5 to TRBJ1-2; tentative D call: TRBD1 (6 bases). The CDR3 runs 14 residues. V shed 2 bases and J shed 7 bases, with 14 bases lying between them. CDR1 is MNHEY, CDR2 SVGAGI, per germline.

This clone was detected a few times. This chain links TRBV2 with TRBJ1-1; D is possibly TRBD1 (6 bases). V gave up 7 bases and J gave up 1 base, with 13 bases separating them. This CDR3 comprises 14 residues. Germline CDR1 and CDR2: SNHLY and FYNNEI. CDR3 sequence reads: CASKRGGGNTEAFF. CDR3 in DNA: TGTGCCAGCAAGAGGGGGGGCGGGAACACTGAAGCTTTCTTT.

The gene calls are TRBV2 and TRBJ1-2; 7 bases map to TRBD1. CDR1 is SNHLY, CDR2 FYNNEI, per germline. CDR3 length: 16 amino acids. V lost 3 bases to trimming and J lost 4 bases; unmatched junction nucleotides: 11. The CDR3, as DNA: TGTGCCAGCAGTGAGAGGGGGACAGTTACGATCTATGGCTACACCTTC. Translating gives CASSERGTVTIYGYTF.

CDR3 nucleotides: TGTGCCAGCAGCGTAGTGGCGGGAGTCCGGGAGACCCAGTACTTC. Encoded protein: CASSVVAGVRETQYF. This chain links TRBV9 with TRBJ2-5; 7 positions agree with TRBD2. Germline values: CDR1 SGDLS, CDR2 YYNGEE. Trimming cost V 0 bases and J 5 bases; bases outside gene matches: 7. The CDR3 has 15 amino acids.

This chain joins TRBV29-1 and TRBJ2-7, with 7 bases that match TRBD2. The CDR3 length is 16 residues. V was pared by 4 bases and J by 6 bases, with 18 bases of the junction left unmatched. Germline loops: CDR1 SQVTM, CDR2 ANQGSEA. CDR3 in amino acids: CSVGNLRDGGGSEQYF. The DNA of the CDR3 is TGCAGCGTTGGGAATTTGAGGGACGGGGGAGGGAGCGAGCAGTACTTC.

The V call is TRBV28, the J call TRBJ2-7; D unclear. The CDR3 consists of 15 residues. The germline V gene has CDR1 MDHEN and CDR2 SYDVKM. Trimming shortened V by 7 bases and J by 9 bases, and 25 bases separated the two germline ends. CDR3 sequence: CASNQPASATGRQYF. In DNA form, the CDR3 reads TGTGCCAGCAACCAACCTGCCTCCGCGACTGGAAGGCAGTACTTC.

This clone was counted a single time. The V call is TRBV5-3, the J call TRBJ1-6; a possible D gene is TRBD1 (6 bases). TRBV5-3 is treated as an ORF (open reading frame) with a function not yet certain. Trimming shortened V by 0 bases and J by 7 bases, and 14 bases separated the two germline ends. The CDR3 consists of 16 residues. CDR3 DNA sequence: TGTGCCAGAAGCTTGGCCGGACAGCGCGGGAATTCACCCCTCCACTTT. It is translated as CARSLAGQRGNSPLHF.